Given below is one TCR beta chain in context. Following extraction, RNA underwent reverse transcription to cDNA, which served as the sequencing template. Produced via immunoSEQ multiplex PCR; TCRdb's table is partial and in-frame only. The data show roughly 130,000 clones, 58% seen once. The data are from a study of CD8+ T cells in alopecia areata. V gave up 4 bases and J gave up 3 bases; unmatched junction bases: 6. This CDR3 has 14 residues. CDR1 and CDR2 (germline): MNHEY, SMNVEV (reference sequence). Sampling of alopecia areata patients yielded lesional scalp punch biopsies as well as peripheral blood. Both CD4+ and CD8+ T cells were separated by sorting PBMCs.

This TCR derives from a human donor with alopecia areata. The rearrangement uses TRBV27 and TRBJ2-7; 7 bases agree with TRBD1. This specimen consisted of CD4+ T cells sorted from blood, obtained at week 0. The CDR3 DNA follows: TGTGCCAGCAGTTCGAAAGGGGGCCTCTACGAGCAGTACTTC. It is translated as CASSSKGGLYEQYF.